The 21 T cell receptor beta chains below all came from one sample that was sequenced in a study of T cells in localized non-small cell lung cancer. Clones were sequenced by immunoSEQ multiplex PCR, and TCRdb holds only the in-frame ones, with some missing. The repertoire holds 20,000 to 30,000 clones, approximately 86% seen once, with 13% to 15% in the top ten. The sequenced sample was peripheral blood, obtained before any cancer treatment. These receptors all stem from a female donor older than 55 with stage I lung adenocarcinoma.

By sample share, this clone is medium-sized (0.01 to 0.1%). V usage is TRBV7-9 and J usage is TRBJ2-5; TRBD2 matches at 7 bases. With V trimmed by 10 bases and J by 4 bases, 9 bases remained unmatched. CDR3 length: 13 residues. Germline values: CDR1 SEHNR, CDR2 FQNEAQ (reference sequence). The CDR3 loop is CAISQGGVETQYF. The CDR3 nucleotides read TGTGCCATCTCCCAGGGAGGGGTAGAGACCCAGTACTTC. The complete variable domain, with remaining parts taken from reference TRBV7-9 and TRBJ2-5, reads DTGVSQNPRHKITKRGQNVTFRCDPISEHNRLYWYRQTLGQGPEFLTYFQNEAQLEKSRLLSDRFSAERPKGSFSTLEIQRTEQGDSAMYLCAISQGGVETQYFGPGTRLLVL.

This chain uses TRBV19 with TRBJ1-5; D remains ambiguous. The V end was cut by 3 bases, the J end by 7 bases, with 13 bases between. The CDR3 totals 14 residues. CDR1 is LNHDA and CDR2 is SQIVND in the germline V gene (reference sequence). This CDR3 reads CASSILDAGQPQHF. Written as DNA, the CDR3 is TGTGCCAGTAGTATTCTTGACGCCGGGCAGCCCCAGCATTTT. Full variable domain (outside the CDR3, taken from reference TRBV19 and TRBJ1-5): DGGITQSPKYLFRKEGQNVTLSCEQNLNHDAMYWYRQDPGQGLRLIYYSQIVNDFQKGDIAEGYSVSREKKESFPLTVTSAQKNPTAFYLCASSILDAGQPQHFGDGTRLSIL.

This clone was counted a single time. The gene calls are TRBV7-2 and TRBJ1-1, with D possibly TRBD1 on 6 matching bases. The germline V gene encodes CDR1 SGHTA and CDR2 FQGNSA. This CDR3 contains 15 residues. V shed 1 base and J shed 4 bases, with 13 bases lying between them. The CDR3 protein is CASSLVQGRGTEAFF. Here the CDR3 DNA reads TGTGCCAGCAGCTTAGTACAGGGTAGGGGCACTGAAGCTTTCTTT.

CDR3 nucleotides: TGTGCCAGCAGCCCCAGAGGGGGTAGCTCTGGAAACACCATATATTTT. Protein sequence: CASSPRGGSSGNTIYF. V gene TRBV9 combines with J gene TRBJ1-3; a possible D gene is TRBD1 (6 bases). Trimming left V 4 bases short and J 0 bases short, with 14 bases between. Germline V CDR1 and CDR2: SGDLS, YYNGEE. This CDR3 contains 16 residues.

This clone was counted a single time. The rearrangement links TRBV7-8 to TRBJ2-2; 7 bases agree with TRBD1. CDR1 SGHVS and CDR2 FQNEAQ come from the germline V gene. The CDR3 has 14 amino acids. The J segment lost 4 bases and the V segment lost 5 bases, leaving 4 bases of the junction unmatched. The CDR3 here is CASSPDRVTGELFF. CDR3 in DNA: TGTGCCAGCAGCCCTGACAGGGTCACCGGGGAGCTGTTTTTT.

The chain carries TRBV18 and TRBJ2-1; TRBD1 matches 7 bases. V shed 3 bases, J shed 9 bases, and the junction held 11 bases outside the gene matches. The CDR3 is made up of 15 amino acids. Germline CDR1 and CDR2: KGHSH and LQKENI. CDR3 sequence: CASSPTGVRAGEQFF. The CDR3 DNA follows: TGTGCCAGCTCACCCACAGGGGTAAGGGCTGGTGAGCAGTTCTTC.

The V call is TRBV7-9, the J call TRBJ2-2, with D possibly TRBD1 on 5 matching bases. Germline V gene sequence: CDR1 SEHNR, CDR2 FQNEAQ (reference sequence). The ends were cut back, 0 bases at V and 3 bases at J, with 11 bases in the middle. This CDR3 has 16 residues. As DNA, the CDR3 is TGTGCCAGCAGCTTAGCGGGCAGGGCCCACACCGGGGAGCTGTTTTTT. Protein product: CASSLAGRAHTGELFF.

The chain combines TRBV18 with TRBJ2-2, with a possible D match to TRBD2 (5 bases). CDR3 size: 16 residues. Germline V gene data show CDR1 as KGHSH and CDR2 as LQKENI. With 0 bases removed from V and 3 bases from J, the gap between germline ends came to 11 bases. The CDR3 spells CASSPPSGVDTGELFF. As DNA, the CDR3 is TGTGCCAGCTCACCACCCTCCGGGGTGGACACCGGGGAGCTGTTTTTT.

This clone was observed a handful of times. This chain uses TRBV7-8 with TRBJ2-4; the match to TRBD1 covers 11 bases. Germline V CDR1 and CDR2: SGHVS, FQNEAQ. V lost 5 bases, J lost 2 bases, and 8 bases stayed unmatched. The CDR3 is made up of 17 amino acids. CDR3 loop: CASSPWTGGASKNIQYF. The CDR3 DNA sequence: TGTGCCAGCAGCCCATGGACAGGGGGCGCATCCAAAAACATTCAGTACTTC.

This clone was seen just once. The rearrangement joins TRBV5-1 to TRBJ1-1; maybe TRBD1 (5 bases). Germline CDR1 SGHRS, CDR2 YFSETQ. CDR3 length: 14 amino acids. Trimming stripped 0 bases from V and 7 bases from J, with 13 bases between. The CDR3 nucleotides read TGCGCCAGCAGCTTGGGGCAGGGAGGCCATGAAGCTTTCTTT. It encodes CASSLGQGGHEAFF.

The rearrangement links TRBV27 to TRBJ2-7; D might be TRBD1 or TRBD2, each matching 5 bases. V dropped 5 bases and J dropped 6 bases, with 20 bases sitting between them. This CDR3 spans 15 amino acids. Germline values: CDR1 MNHEY, CDR2 SMNVEV (reference sequence). For the CDR3, the DNA is TGTGCCAGCAGTCCCCTTAGAGGGGTTAGTGGCGAGCAGTACTTC. Translation: CASSPLRGVSGEQYF.

This chain connects TRBV7-6 to TRBJ2-3; 13 bases line up with TRBD2. This CDR3 has 16 residues. Trimming at V came to 5 bases and at J to 2 bases, leaving 4 bases not matched to a gene. Germline loops: CDR1 SGHVS, CDR2 FNYEAQ. CDR3 DNA: TGTGCCAGCAGCCAACTAGCGGGAGGGCTCACAGATACGCAGTATTTT. Its translation is CASSQLAGGLTDTQYF.

The chain carries TRBV19 and TRBJ1-2; 9 bases are shared with TRBD1. CDR3 length: 11 residues. Germline V gene lookup returns CDR1 LNHDA and CDR2 SQIVND (reference sequence). V shed 5 bases, J shed 9 bases, and the junction held 1 base outside the gene matches. CDR3 residues: CASSDRGSYTF. In DNA, the CDR3 is TGTGCCAGTAGTGACAGGGGGAGCTACACCTTC.

The gene calls are TRBV9 and TRBJ1-1, with D perhaps matching TRBD1 (5 bases). V gave up 4 bases and J gave up 0 bases, with 13 bases separating them. CDR1 is SGDLS and CDR2 is YYNGEE in the germline V gene. This CDR3 region has 15 residues. The CDR3: CASSPTGRVNTEAFF. The CDR3 DNA is TGTGCCAGCAGCCCAACAGGTAGGGTGAACACTGAAGCTTTCTTT.

Written as DNA, the CDR3 is TGTGCCAGCAGCTTAGTGCAGGGTAACTATGGCTACACCTTC. Amino acids: CASSLVQGNYGYTF. The chain recombines TRBV7-8 with TRBJ1-2; D is possibly TRBD1 (5 bases). With 1 base removed from V and 1 base from J, the gap between germline ends came to 7 bases. The CDR3 totals 14 residues. Germline loops: CDR1 SGHVS, CDR2 FQNEAQ.

This clone has just one count. The chain has TRBV10-3 and TRBJ1-2, with D maybe TRBD1 (5 bases). V lost 10 bases to trimming and J lost 4 bases, with 22 bases between them. This CDR3 region has 15 residues. Germline V gene data show CDR1 as ENHRY and CDR2 as SYGVKD. The CDR3 nucleotides read TGTGCCAGCAGCCGAGGGCACAGGAGTAGCTATGGCTACACCTTC. It specifies CASSRGHRSSYGYTF.

The table lists this clone with a few counts. The rearrangement links TRBV6-6 to TRBJ1-2, with D perhaps matching TRBD1 (5 bases). The germline CDR1 and CDR2 sequences are MNHNY and SVGAGI (reference sequence). The V end was cut by 4 bases, the J end by 5 bases, with 11 bases between. The CDR3 totals 13 residues. The chain's CDR3 is CASSWGTDYGYTF. CDR3 bases: TGTGCCAGCAGTTGGGGGACGGATTATGGCTACACCTTC.

This chain uses TRBV11-2 with TRBJ2-7; no definite D call. This CDR3 is 13 amino acids long. Germline CDR1 is SGHAT and CDR2 is FQNNGV. Deletions cut 1 base from V and 6 bases from J, with 10 bases between. The chain's CDR3 is CASSLVGIGEQYF. CDR3 nucleotide sequence: TGTGCCAGCAGCTTAGTAGGGATCGGCGAGCAGTACTTC.

The V call is TRBV18, the J call TRBJ2-7; 9 nucleotides align to TRBD1. CDR3 length equals 14 residues. Germline CDR1 KGHSH, CDR2 LQKENI. V shed 3 bases, J shed 3 bases, and the junction held 3 bases outside the gene matches. The CDR3 DNA sequence: TGTGCCAGCTCACCGGGACAGGGATACTACGAGCAGTACTTC. Protein sequence: CASSPGQGYYEQYF.

This clone occurred once. V is TRBV7-9 and J is TRBJ1-4; tentative D call: TRBD1 (5 bases). Trimming took 5 bases from V and 3 from J, leaving 19 bases between them. From germline, CDR1 is SEHNR and CDR2 FQNEAQ (reference sequence). The CDR3 has 17 amino acids. The CDR3 sequence: CASSKGETGTSNEKLFF. DNA of the CDR3: TGTGCCAGCAGCAAAGGAGAGACCGGGACGTCTAATGAAAAACTGTTTTTT.

This clone showed up just a few times. The chain combines TRBV6-5 with TRBJ2-1, with 10 bases identical to TRBD2. Germline V gene lookup returns CDR1 MNHEY and CDR2 SVGAGI. The ends lost 2 bases at V and 4 bases at J; junction bases unmatched: 2. This CDR3 contains 15 residues. The CDR3 loop reads CASSYSSGGYNEQFF. The CDR3 nucleotides read TGTGCCAGCAGTTACAGTAGCGGGGGGTACAATGAGCAGTTCTTC.